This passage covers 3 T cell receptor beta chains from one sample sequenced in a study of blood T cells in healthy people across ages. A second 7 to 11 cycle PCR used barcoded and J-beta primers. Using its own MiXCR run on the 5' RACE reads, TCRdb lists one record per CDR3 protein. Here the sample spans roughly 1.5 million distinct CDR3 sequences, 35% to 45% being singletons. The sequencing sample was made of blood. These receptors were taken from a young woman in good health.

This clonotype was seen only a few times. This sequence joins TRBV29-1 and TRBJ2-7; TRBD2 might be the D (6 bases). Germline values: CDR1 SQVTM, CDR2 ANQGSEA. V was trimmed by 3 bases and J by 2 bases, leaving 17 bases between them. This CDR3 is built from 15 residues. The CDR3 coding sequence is TGCAGCGTTGAGAGTGGCGGGGCGGAGACCTACGAGCAGTACTTC. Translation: CSVESGGAETYEQYF.

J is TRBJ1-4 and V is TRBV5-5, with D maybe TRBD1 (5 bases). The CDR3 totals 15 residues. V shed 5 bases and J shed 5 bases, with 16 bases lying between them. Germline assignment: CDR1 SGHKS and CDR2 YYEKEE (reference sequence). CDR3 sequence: CASSWDPDQNEKLFF. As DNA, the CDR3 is TGTGCCAGCAGTTGGGACCCCGACCAGAATGAAAAACTGTTTTTT.

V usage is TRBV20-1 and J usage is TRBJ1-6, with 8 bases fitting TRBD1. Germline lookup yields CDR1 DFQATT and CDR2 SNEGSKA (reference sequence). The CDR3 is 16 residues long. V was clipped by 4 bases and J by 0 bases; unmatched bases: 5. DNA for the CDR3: TGCAGTGCTAAAACAGGGGGTGCCTCCTATAATTCACCCCTCCACTTT. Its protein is CSAKTGGASYNSPLHF.